This is a list of T cell receptor beta chains from one sample in a study of cytomegalovirus exposure and HLA in healthy donors. Using immunoSEQ multiplex PCR, the repertoire was profiled, and TCRdb retains in-frame clones only, with some absent. The sample comprises approximately 100,000 clones, 76% of which are singletons, and 4.1% rests with the top ten. Sequenced: PBMCs. Receptors originate from a middle-aged man in good health and CMV-seronegative. Both conserved end residues are part of each CDR3. The order of the fields is clone size, J gene, D gene, V gene, CDR3 DNA, CDR3 protein. The D gene is left open where the match is weak. Not all rows give a size; the values are once, few, many and, for expanded clones, a class.

abundance: .; j_gene: TRBJ1-5; d_gene: TRBD1; v_gene: TRBV7-9; CDR3nt: TGTGCCAGCAGCCCCGGGACAGGGGCCAGCAATCAGCCCCAGCATTTT; CDR3aa: CASSPGTGASNQPQHF
abundance: .; j_gene: TRBJ2-2; d_gene: TRBD1; v_gene: TRBV19; CDR3nt: TGTGCCAGTAGTACTTGGACAGGGGGCGGTGCCGGGGAGCTGTTTTTT; CDR3aa: CASSTWTGGGAGELFF
abundance: few; j_gene: TRBJ2-1; d_gene: .; v_gene: TRBV6-1; CDR3nt: TGTGCCAGCAGCACAACATACAATGAGCAGTTCTTC; CDR3aa: CASSTTYNEQFF
abundance: .; j_gene: TRBJ1-3; d_gene: TRBD1; v_gene: TRBV18; CDR3nt: TGTGCCAGCTCACCATACAGGGGGGAGAACACCATATATTTT; CDR3aa: CASSPYRGENTIYF
abundance: .; j_gene: TRBJ1-5; d_gene: TRBD1; v_gene: TRBV7-2; CDR3nt: TGTGCCAGCAGCCGAGACAGGGATCAGCCCCAGCATTTT; CDR3aa: CASSRDRDQPQHF
abundance: .; j_gene: TRBJ2-3; d_gene: TRBD2; v_gene: TRBV6-6; CDR3nt: TGTGCCAGCAGGGATCCGGGGGGGCAGGATACGCAGTATTTT; CDR3aa: CASRDPGGQDTQYF
abundance: few; j_gene: TRBJ1-6; d_gene: .; v_gene: TRBV5-6; CDR3nt: TGTGCCAGCAGCCGGGAAGGGGGAACTAAAAGGGACTTT; CDR3aa: CASSREGGTKRDF
abundance: once; j_gene: TRBJ1-1; d_gene: .; v_gene: TRBV18; CDR3nt: TGTGCCAGCTCACCAGGGCCGGCGAACACTGAAGCTTTCTTT; CDR3aa: CASSPGPANTEAFF
abundance: once; j_gene: TRBJ1-2; d_gene: TRBD1; v_gene: TRBV7-9; CDR3nt: TGTGCCAGCAGCCCCCCGGGACAGGGAAGTTCTGGCTACACCTTC; CDR3aa: CASSPPGQGSSGYTF
abundance: few; j_gene: TRBJ1-2; d_gene: .; v_gene: TRBV12-5; CDR3nt: TGTGCTAGTGGTTTAGACAGTTTCTATGGCTACACCTTC; CDR3aa: CASGLDSFYGYTF
abundance: .; j_gene: TRBJ2-2; d_gene: .; v_gene: TRBV12-2; CDR3nt: TGTGCAAGTCGATACCAGGGTGCCGGGGAGCTGTTTTTT; CDR3aa: CASRYQGAGELFF
abundance: once; j_gene: TRBJ1-2; d_gene: .; v_gene: TRBV5-4; CDR3nt: .; CDR3aa: CASSEVGTGIDTF
abundance: .; j_gene: TRBJ2-1; d_gene: .; v_gene: TRBV19; CDR3nt: TGTGCCAGTAGTATAAGGACAGAGACCTACAATGAGCAGTTCTTC; CDR3aa: CASSIRTETYNEQFF
abundance: .; j_gene: TRBJ2-5; d_gene: TRBD1; v_gene: TRBV5-1; CDR3nt: TGCGCCAGCAGCTTCCAGGGGGCTGAAGAGACCCAGTACTTC; CDR3aa: CASSFQGAEETQYF
abundance: .; j_gene: TRBJ1-5; d_gene: .; v_gene: TRBV19; CDR3nt: TGTGCCAGTAGTGCCGCTACAGGGTTTCAGCCCCAGCATTTT; CDR3aa: CASSAATGFQPQHF
abundance: .; j_gene: TRBJ2-7; d_gene: TRBD2; v_gene: TRBV28; CDR3nt: TGTGCCAGCAGCCCCGGGACTACCCAAGCCTACGAGCAGTACTTC; CDR3aa: CASSPGTTQAYEQYF
abundance: .; j_gene: TRBJ2-3; d_gene: .; v_gene: TRBV4-1; CDR3nt: TGCGCCAGCAGCCAAGCCTCGTTCACAGATACGCAGTATTTT; CDR3aa: CASSQASFTDTQYF
abundance: once; j_gene: TRBJ1-1; d_gene: .; v_gene: TRBV7-3; CDR3nt: TGTGCCAGCAGCCCCCTCGGTAGGGGAACGATTTCGAAGGCTGAAGCTTTCTTT; CDR3aa: CASSPLGRGTISKAEAFF
abundance: .; j_gene: TRBJ2-5; d_gene: TRBD1; v_gene: TRBV9; CDR3nt: TGTGCCAGCAGCGTGGGGACAGGGAAGAAGTACTTC; CDR3aa: CASSVGTGKKYF
abundance: once; j_gene: TRBJ2-5; d_gene: .; v_gene: TRBV11-2; CDR3nt: TGTGCCAGCAGCATATTACAAGAGACCCAGTACTTC; CDR3aa: CASSILQETQYF
abundance: .; j_gene: TRBJ1-2; d_gene: TRBD1; v_gene: TRBV5-1; CDR3nt: TGCGCCAGCAGCTTGACAGGGGGCACACCTACCGGCTACACCTTC; CDR3aa: CASSLTGGTPTGYTF
abundance: few; j_gene: TRBJ2-3; d_gene: .; v_gene: TRBV7-9; CDR3nt: TGTGCCAGCAGCTCTAGGGCAGGGGCGAGCACAGATACGCAGTATTTT; CDR3aa: CASSSRAGASTDTQYF
abundance: .; j_gene: TRBJ2-1; d_gene: .; v_gene: TRBV11-2; CDR3nt: TGTGCCAGCAGCCTCGGGGGTGGGAATGAGCAGTTCTTC; CDR3aa: CASSLGGGNEQFF
abundance: .; j_gene: TRBJ2-5; d_gene: TRBD2; v_gene: TRBV30; CDR3nt: TGTGCCTGGAGAGGGGGAAGCGGGGGGAAGGAGACCCAGTACTTC; CDR3aa: CAWRGGSGGKETQYF
abundance: .; j_gene: TRBJ1-2; d_gene: .; v_gene: TRBV6-1; CDR3nt: TGTGCCAGCAGTGAAGGCGGGGGGCTAGGCTATGGCTACACCTTC; CDR3aa: CASSEGGGLGYGYTF
abundance: .; j_gene: TRBJ2-3; d_gene: TRBD2; v_gene: TRBV28; CDR3nt: TGTGCCAGCACTCTCGGGAGGGATACGCAGTATTTT; CDR3aa: CASTLGRDTQYF
abundance: .; j_gene: TRBJ1-2; d_gene: .; v_gene: TRBV7-2; CDR3nt: TGTGCCAGCAGCCTACTAGGGGGGGCCGGCTATGGCTACACCTTC; CDR3aa: CASSLLGGAGYGYTF
abundance: .; j_gene: TRBJ2-2; d_gene: .; v_gene: TRBV5-6; CDR3nt: TGTGCCAGCAGCTTGGACAGGCTGTGGAGCACCGGGGAGCTGTTTTTT; CDR3aa: CASSLDRLWSTGELFF
abundance: .; j_gene: TRBJ2-7; d_gene: .; v_gene: TRBV30; CDR3nt: TGTGCCTGGAGTGATGGTAGCTCCTACGAGCAGTACTTC; CDR3aa: CAWSDGSSYEQYF
abundance: few; j_gene: TRBJ1-1; d_gene: TRBD1; v_gene: TRBV19; CDR3nt: TGTGCCAGTAGTGTTCAGGGGGCCCGGATCACTGAAGCTTTCTTT; CDR3aa: CASSVQGARITEAFF
abundance: .; j_gene: TRBJ2-7; d_gene: TRBD1; v_gene: TRBV5-5; CDR3nt: TGTGCCAGCAGCTACGCCCGGGACAGGGTAACCTACGAGCAGTACTTC; CDR3aa: CASSYARDRVTYEQYF
abundance: .; j_gene: TRBJ1-1; d_gene: TRBD1; v_gene: TRBV6-1; CDR3nt: TGTGCCAGCAGCGCTCGGACAGGAGGGTCTGAAGCTTTCTTT; CDR3aa: CASSARTGGSEAFF
abundance: .; j_gene: TRBJ1-6; d_gene: .; v_gene: TRBV5-1; CDR3nt: TGCGCCAGCAGCTTTTCAGATCCGGGACATCATAATTCACCCCTCCACTTT; CDR3aa: CASSFSDPGHHNSPLHF
abundance: .; j_gene: TRBJ2-3; d_gene: TRBD2; v_gene: TRBV5-1; CDR3nt: TGCGCCAGCAGCTCGAGACTAGCGGGGGGCGCAGATACGCAGTATTTT; CDR3aa: CASSSRLAGGADTQYF
abundance: .; j_gene: TRBJ1-1; d_gene: .; v_gene: TRBV15; CDR3nt: TGTGCCACCAGCACAGATCTAGCCCCAACTGAAGCTTTCTTT; CDR3aa: CATSTDLAPTEAFF
abundance: .; j_gene: TRBJ1-4; d_gene: .; v_gene: TRBV7-3; CDR3nt: TGTGCCAGCAGCTTAGGGCCTAATGAAAAACTGTTTTTT; CDR3aa: CASSLGPNEKLFF
abundance: .; j_gene: TRBJ1-6; d_gene: .; v_gene: TRBV7-3; CDR3nt: TGTGCCAGAAACCAGGATGGGAGCTCCTATAATTCACCCCTCCACTTT; CDR3aa: CARNQDGSSYNSPLHF
abundance: few; j_gene: TRBJ2-2; d_gene: .; v_gene: TRBV5-1; CDR3nt: TGCGCCAGCAGCTCACAGGGAACCACCGGGGAGCTGTTTTTT; CDR3aa: CASSSQGTTGELFF
abundance: few; j_gene: TRBJ1-2; d_gene: TRBD1; v_gene: TRBV27; CDR3nt: TGTGCCAGCAGTACTTTACGGACAGGGGGTAACTATGGCTACACCTTC; CDR3aa: CASSTLRTGGNYGYTF
abundance: .; j_gene: TRBJ2-2; d_gene: TRBD1; v_gene: TRBV10-3; CDR3nt: TGTGCCATCAGTGATAAAGGGACAGAAACCGGGGAGCTGTTTTTT; CDR3aa: CAISDKGTETGELFF
abundance: few; j_gene: TRBJ1-4; d_gene: .; v_gene: TRBV7-9; CDR3nt: TGTGCCAGCAGCTTACCCCGGGATCTTAATGAAAAACTGTTTTTT; CDR3aa: CASSLPRDLNEKLFF
abundance: .; j_gene: TRBJ2-7; d_gene: TRBD2; v_gene: TRBV5-4; CDR3nt: TGTGCCAGCAGCTTGAACTTGGGGGGGACCTACGAGCAGTACTTC; CDR3aa: CASSLNLGGTYEQYF
abundance: .; j_gene: TRBJ2-1; d_gene: TRBD1; v_gene: TRBV10-3; CDR3nt: TGTGCCATCAGTGGGACAGGGGGCCAGAATGAGCAGTTCTTC; CDR3aa: CAISGTGGQNEQFF
abundance: .; j_gene: TRBJ2-3; d_gene: TRBD1; v_gene: TRBV7-2; CDR3nt: TGTGCCAGCAGCAAGGTTGGACAGGGGTCAGATACGCAGTATTTT; CDR3aa: CASSKVGQGSDTQYF
abundance: .; j_gene: TRBJ2-1; d_gene: TRBD2; v_gene: TRBV4-3; CDR3nt: TGCGCCAGCAGCCAAGGTGGGCAAGCGGGGGGTTGGTTCTTC; CDR3aa: CASSQGGQAGGWFF
abundance: .; j_gene: TRBJ1-3; d_gene: .; v_gene: TRBV27; CDR3nt: TGTGCCAGCAGTTTATCATCGGTAGGAAACACCATATATTTT; CDR3aa: CASSLSSVGNTIYF
abundance: once; j_gene: TRBJ1-2; d_gene: .; v_gene: TRBV11-3; CDR3nt: TGTGCCAGCAGCTATGACAACCACTCGGGCTACACCTTC; CDR3aa: CASSYDNHSGYTF
abundance: .; j_gene: TRBJ2-7; d_gene: TRBD1; v_gene: TRBV19; CDR3nt: TGTGCCAGTAGTATGGACAGGGGTCTCTCCTACGAGCAGTACTTC; CDR3aa: CASSMDRGLSYEQYF